This T cell receptor (beta chain) was captured in a study of blood T cell repertoires in COVID-19. On the study more broadly: PBMCs, B-cell-depleted T cells, or T cells were the source of the cDNA or gDNA that made up the material.

Profiled with immunoSEQ multiplex PCR; TCRdb holds only in-frame clones, not every one. The data contain around 310,000 clones, approximately 90% of them singletons. Looked up from germline, CDR1 is SGHNT and CDR2 is YYREEE (reference sequence). This CDR3 is built from 15 residues. V was pared by 2 bases and J by 4 bases, with 8 bases of the junction left unmatched. Sequenced input: PBMCs or T cells enriched from blood (not recorded which). The chain carries TRBV5-4 and TRBJ1-1, with 7 bases identical to TRBD1. The receptor was isolated from a woman aged 40 to 50 who had recovered from COVID-19. In DNA form, the CDR3 reads TGTGCCAGCAGCTTACCTGACAGGGTCGGCACTGAAGCTTTCTTT. Its translation is CASSLPDRVGTEAFF.